The clone carrying this T cell receptor beta chain has more than one count but fewer than ten. Its antigen is unidentified. The sort gate was single viable CD3+CD4+CD8-CD45RO+ cells for memory CD4+ T cells. CDR3 length equals 14 residues. Germline CDR1 and CDR2: SEHNR and FQNEAQ (reference sequence). Deletions cut 2 bases from V and 4 bases from J, with 11 bases between. This specimen belongs to a study of memory CD4+ T cells and cytomegalovirus serostatus. Study-level results: Median bootstrapped AUC for CMV status was approximately 0.96 originally, 0.9 to 0.93 US-trained.

Assay used: immunoSEQ multiplex PCR; TCRdb lists only in-frame clones, some missing. This sample carries over 35,000 clones, just under 80% of them seen once, and the ten largest clones take around 0.94%. Sequenced: memory CD4+ T cells from blood. The sequence was collected from an adult in good health and CMV-seronegative. The rearrangement joins TRBV7-9 to TRBJ1-1; maybe TRBD1 (6 bases). The CDR3 spells CASSLQGSGTEAFF. The CDR3, as DNA: TGTGCCAGCAGCTTACAGGGGAGCGGCACTGAAGCTTTCTTT.